One sample yielded the 27 T cell receptor beta chains listed below, sequenced in a study of cytomegalovirus exposure and HLA in healthy donors. The PCR ran on 60 Vbeta and 13 Jbeta primers. Measured with immunoSEQ multiplex PCR; TCRdb has only the in-frame clones, and not every one. This repertoire shows 120,000 or so clones, around four fifths found once; its top ten account for approximately 11%. The sample was PBMCs. The receptors stem from a male donor in good health and CMV-seropositive.

The chain couples TRBV13 to TRBJ2-7; 10 bases are shared with TRBD1. Germline CDR1 and CDR2: PRHDT and FYEKMQ (reference sequence). With V trimmed by 5 bases and J by 5 bases, 9 bases remained unmatched. The CDR3 totals 15 residues. CDR3 region: CASSLPDRGQNEQYF. Here the CDR3 DNA reads TGTGCCAGCAGCCTACCCGACAGGGGGCAAAACGAGCAGTACTTC.

About this clone itself: The same CDR3 is also encoded by other DNA sequences in this sample. The rearrangement joins TRBV25-1 to TRBJ2-5; D is perhaps TRBD2 (5 bases). The CDR3 has 14 residues. CDR1 is MGHDK, CDR2 SYGVNS, per germline. The V and J ends lost 2 bases and 2 bases respectively, with 9 bases between them. DNA for the CDR3: TGTGCCAGCAGTGAAGGAGCGGCACAAGAGACCCAGTACTTC. This sequence encodes CASSEGAAQETQYF.

Notes on this clone: At one boundary the junction diverges from the germline segment, which might be a read error. The V and J genes are TRBV28 and TRBJ2-4, with D possibly TRBD2 on 6 matching bases. The CDR3 covers 11 residues. Germline V gene data show CDR1 as MDHEN and CDR2 as SYDVKM. This CDR3 reads CASGNIRDLRF. CDR3 nucleotides: TGTGCCAGCGGAAATATCCGGGACTTGAGGTTC.

The V call is TRBV4-1, the J call TRBJ1-6; the D is unclear. V was cut by 0 bases and J by 6 bases, with 15 bases left in between. The CDR3 is 17 residues long. Germline lookup yields CDR1 MGHRA and CDR2 YSYEKL. CDR3 residues: CASSQEVPSQLNSPLHF. CDR3 coding DNA: TGCGCCAGCAGCCAAGAGGTCCCTTCACAGCTTAATTCACCCCTCCACTTT.

The genes are TRBV27 and TRBJ2-1; a possible D gene is TRBD2 (6 bases). The V end lost 3 bases, the J end lost 3 bases, and 6 bases lay between the germline ends. This CDR3 is 13 amino acids long. Per germline, CDR1 MNHEY and CDR2 SMNVEV (reference sequence). CDR3 DNA sequence: TGTGCCAGCAGTTTCGGGGGCTACAATGAGCAGTTCTTC. Encoded protein: CASSFGGYNEQFF.

V and J are TRBV14 and TRBJ2-7; tentatively, D is TRBD2 (6 bases). This CDR3 comprises 16 residues. The V end lost 0 bases, the J end lost 5 bases, and 17 bases lay between the germline ends. Germline values: CDR1 SGHDN, CDR2 FVKESK. CDR3 DNA: TGTGCCAGCAGCCAAGAACGGCGGGACGAGACGCACGAGCAGTACTTC. Its protein product is CASSQERRDETHEQYF. Complete variable domain (other parts from reference TRBV14 and TRBJ2-7): EAGVTQFPSHSVIEKGQTVTLRCDPISGHDNLYWYRRVMGKEIKFLLHFVKESKQDESGMPNNRFLAERTGGTYSTLKVQPAELEDSGVYFCASSQERRDETHEQYFGPGTRLTVT.

As concerns this clone: At one of its ends the junction is not consistent with the germline gene, which may arise from a read error. The chain links TRBV19 to TRBJ1-5, with 8 bases fitting TRBD1. Germline V gives CDR1 LNHDA, CDR2 SQIVND (reference sequence). The CDR3 is made up of 15 amino acids. CDR3 amino acids: CASSLDRGRNQPQHF. The CDR3 bases are TGTGCCAGTAGTTTAGACAGGGGACGCAATCAGCCCCAGCATTTT.

The rearrangement uses TRBV10-2 and TRBJ2-5; maybe TRBD2 (6 bases). CDR3 length: 17 residues. Germline CDR1 is WSHSY and CDR2 is SAAADI. The V end was cut by 2 bases, the J end by 4 bases, with 20 bases between. This CDR3 is CASSERRGPRDRETQYF. CDR3 coding DNA: TGCGCCAGCAGTGAGAGGAGGGGACCGAGGGATAGAGAGACCCAGTACTTC.

The rearrangement links TRBV25-1 to TRBJ2-3, with 7 bases identical to TRBD1. V was pared by 3 bases and J by 5 bases, with 8 bases of the junction left unmatched. Per the germline V gene, CDR1 is MGHDK and CDR2 is SYGVNS. The CDR3 contains 15 residues. CDR3: CASSDDRERVDTQYF. CDR3 coding DNA: TGTGCCAGCAGTGATGACAGGGAACGAGTAGATACGCAGTATTTT.

The J gene is TRBJ2-3, the V gene TRBV14; D possibly corresponds to TRBD1 (6 bases). V was shortened by 3 bases and J by 3 bases, with 13 bases between the two germline ends. There are 15 residues in the CDR3. Looked up from germline, CDR1 is SGHDN and CDR2 is FVKESK. The CDR3 DNA reads TGTGCCAGCAGCCAGCTAGACAGGAGAACAGATACGCAGTATTTT. Amino acid sequence: CASSQLDRRTDTQYF.

In this sample, this clone turned up a few times. This rearrangement joins TRBV28 to TRBJ2-7, with 9 bases identical to TRBD1. With V trimmed by 8 bases and J by 1 base, 15 bases remained unmatched. Per germline, CDR1 MDHEN and CDR2 SYDVKM. The CDR3 loop spans 17 amino acids. DNA of the CDR3: TGTGCCAGCGACACAGGGGGCGCCAATTTCGCGTCCTACGAGCAGTACTTC. It codes for CASDTGGANFASYEQYF.

The chain recombines TRBV7-4 with TRBJ2-1; TRBD1 is a possible D gene (6 bases). Trimming cost V 1 base and J 1 base, with 14 bases left between them. The CDR3 is made up of 17 amino acids. The germline CDR1 and CDR2 sequences are SGHVT and SQSDAQ. The chain's CDR3 is CASSLEAGQLSYNEQFF. The CDR3 region has the DNA TGTGCCAGCAGCTTAGAGGCTGGACAGCTTTCCTACAATGAGCAGTTCTTC.

The chain recombines TRBV5-5 with TRBJ2-2; perhaps TRBD1 as D (5 bases). CDR1 and CDR2 (germline): SGHKS, YYEKEE (reference sequence). Trimming pared 1 base from V and 5 bases from J, leaving 15 bases between. The length of the CDR3 is 16 residues. CDR3 DNA: TGTGCCAGCAGCTTGTATCTACAGGCGGAGACCGGGGAGCTGTTTTTT. Translated: CASSLYLQAETGELFF.

The rearrangement uses TRBV28 and TRBJ2-6, with 8 bases lining up with TRBD2. The CDR3 consists of 17 residues. The V gene end was trimmed by 7 bases and the J gene end by 2 bases; junction bases not matched to a gene: 10. The germline V gene encodes CDR1 MDHEN and CDR2 SYDVKM. The CDR3 loop is CASIPGGGETGANVLTF. The CDR3 bases are TGTGCCAGCATCCCCGGGGGGGGAGAGACTGGGGCCAACGTCCTGACTTTC.

This clone was seen only a few times. The chain employs TRBV25-1 and TRBJ2-1; weak D call: TRBD1 (5 bases). The CDR3 consists of 14 residues. Trimming took 4 bases from V and 5 from J, leaving 12 bases between them. Germline CDR1 is MGHDK and CDR2 is SYGVNS. The DNA for the CDR3 is TGTGCCAGCAGTGCGGCAGGGTCCCACAATGAGCAGTTCTTC. Translation gives CASSAAGSHNEQFF.

The chain joins TRBV6-5 to TRBJ2-7, with 7 bases that match TRBD2. The CDR3 extends over 15 amino acids. In germline, CDR1 is MNHEY, CDR2 SVGAGI. J lost 3 bases, V lost 2 bases, and 7 bases had no gene match. CDR3 sequence reads: CASSYSGTGRYEQYF. The CDR3, as DNA: TGTGCCAGCAGTTACAGCGGGACGGGCCGCTACGAGCAGTACTTC.

V gene TRBV19 combines with J gene TRBJ2-7; D perhaps matches TRBD1 (5 bases). The V end was cut by 3 bases, the J end by 0 bases, with 9 bases between. Per germline, CDR1 LNHDA and CDR2 SQIVND (reference sequence). The CDR3 runs 14 residues. The CDR3 loop is CASSMTAYSYEQYF. As DNA, the CDR3 is TGTGCCAGTAGTATGACAGCGTACTCCTACGAGCAGTACTTC.

The chain has TRBV19 and TRBJ2-2, with D uncertain. This CDR3 contains 15 residues. CDR1 is LNHDA, CDR2 SQIVND, per germline (reference sequence). V was shortened by 2 bases and J by 3 bases, with 10 bases between the two germline ends. CDR3 loop: CASSIYSRYTGELFF. The CDR3 DNA reads as TGTGCCAGTAGTATATATTCGCGGTACACCGGGGAGCTGTTTTTT.

The chain couples TRBV7-8 to TRBJ1-3; tentative D call: TRBD1 (6 bases). There are 17 residues in the CDR3. Germline-derived CDR1 and CDR2 are SGHVS and FQNEAQ. Trimming left V 2 bases short and J 1 base short, with 15 bases between. The CDR3 loop reads CASSLSLGQRSGNTIYF. CDR3 bases: TGTGCCAGCAGCTTAAGTTTAGGACAGCGATCTGGAAACACCATATATTTT. The full variable domain, rest sourced from reference TRBV7-8 and TRBJ1-3, is GAGVSQSPRYKVAKRGQDVALRCDPISGHVSLFWYQQALGQGPEFLTYFQNEAQLDKSGLPSDRFFAERPEGSVSTLKIQRTQQEDSAVYLCASSLSLGQRSGNTIYFGEGSWLTVV.

The chain employs TRBV2 and TRBJ2-5; 12 bases align to TRBD2. Per the germline V gene, CDR1 is SNHLY and CDR2 is FYNNEI. The J segment lost 3 bases and the V segment lost 4 bases, leaving 0 bases of the junction unmatched. The CDR3 is 14 amino acids. DNA of the CDR3: TGTGCCAGCAGTGGACTAGCGGGAGAAGAGACCCAGTACTTC. It translates to CASSGLAGEETQYF.

The chain has TRBV11-3 and TRBJ2-2; weak D call: TRBD2 (5 bases). Trimming removed 5 bases from V and 4 bases from J, with 11 bases in between. The CDR3 totals 14 residues. The germline V gene encodes CDR1 SGHNT and CDR2 YENEEA. The CDR3 DNA is TGTGCCAGCAGCCTTCGAGGGCCCACCGGGGAGCTGTTTTTT. It is translated as CASSLRGPTGELFF. Together with reference TRBV11-3 and TRBJ2-2, the CDR3 gives the full variable domain: EAGVVQSPRYKIIEKKQPVAFWCNPISGHNTLYWYLQNLGQGPELLIRYENEEAVDDSQLPKDRFSAERLKGVDSTLKIQPAELGDSAVYLCASSLRGPTGELFFGEGSRLTVL.

The chain couples TRBV12-2 to TRBJ2-7; no DNA check was done on the table's D call, TRBD1. TRBV12-2 is reported as a pseudogene. The CDR3 sequence is 14 residues long. CDR3 sequence (DNA): TGTGCAAGTCGCTTAGCGGGCCGTCCCTACGAGCAGTACTTC. Translated: CASRLAGRPYEQYF.

The CDR3 coding sequence is TGTGCCAGCAGTGGGGGTTCGGGGGGTAGCACAGATACGCAGTATTTT. Translating it yields CASSGGSGGSTDTQYF. The V gene is TRBV2, the J gene TRBJ2-3, with TRBD2 matching 7 bases. After removal of 4 bases from V and 0 bases from J, the junction contained 7 bases not matched to a gene. The CDR3 contains 16 residues. Germline loops: CDR1 SNHLY, CDR2 FYNNEI.

V gene TRBV9 combines with J gene TRBJ1-1; TRBD1 matches 7 bases. The V segment lost 5 bases and the J segment 4 bases; nucleotides outside the gene matches: 8. The CDR3 has 14 amino acids. Germline V gene data show CDR1 as SGDLS and CDR2 as YYNGEE. In DNA, the CDR3 is TGTGCCAGCAGAACGGGTCCAGGGGGCACTGAAGCTTTCTTT. Amino acids: CASRTGPGGTEAFF.

The chain carries TRBV10-3 and TRBJ2-7, with 9 bases identical to TRBD2. The CDR3 spans 17 residues. Germline-derived CDR1 and CDR2 are ENHRY and SYGVKD. The trim removed 4 bases at V and 5 bases at J, leaving 15 bases unmatched. CDR3 sequence reads: CAISATLRREGLHEQYF. CDR3 bases: TGTGCCATCAGTGCCACTCTAAGGCGGGAGGGCTTACACGAGCAGTACTTC.

V gene TRBV5-6 combines with J gene TRBJ2-7, with TRBD2 matching over 7 bases. Looked up from germline, CDR1 is SGHDT and CDR2 is YYEEEE. The CDR3 is 16 residues long. After removal of 1 base from V and 1 base from J, the junction contained 8 bases not matched to a gene. CDR3: CASSLLGGAGSYEQYF. In nucleotides, the CDR3 is TGTGCCAGCAGCTTGTTGGGGGGAGCGGGGTCCTACGAGCAGTACTTC.

V usage is TRBV9 and J usage is TRBJ2-5; perhaps TRBD2 as D (6 bases). In germline, CDR1 is SGDLS, CDR2 YYNGEE. The germline V and J ends were trimmed by 2 bases and 5 bases, with 13 bases remaining between them. The CDR3 contains 14 residues. For the CDR3, the DNA is TGTGCCAGCAGCGTGACGGGAGTATCGGAGACCCAGTACTTC. Its translation: CASSVTGVSETQYF.